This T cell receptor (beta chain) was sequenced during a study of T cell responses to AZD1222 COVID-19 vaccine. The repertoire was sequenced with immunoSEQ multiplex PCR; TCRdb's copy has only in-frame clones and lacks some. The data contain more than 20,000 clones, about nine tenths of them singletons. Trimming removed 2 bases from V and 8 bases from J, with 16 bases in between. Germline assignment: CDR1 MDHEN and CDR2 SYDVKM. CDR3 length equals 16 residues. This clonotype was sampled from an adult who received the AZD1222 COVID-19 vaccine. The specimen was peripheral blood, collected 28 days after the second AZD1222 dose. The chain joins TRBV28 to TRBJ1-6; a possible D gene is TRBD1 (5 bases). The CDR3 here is CASSLTGRTADSPLHF. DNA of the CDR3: TGTGCCAGCAGTTTAACAGGCCGGACGGCGGATTCACCCCTCCACTTT.